This paragraph covers one TCR beta chain sequence. Its antigen remains unknown. The source of the sample is a study of long-term antiretroviral therapy in people with HIV. Background on the study: It was about a decade before the 2015 immediate-ART recommendation that the earliest samples were taken.

Study-wide points: With ART, diversity went up but was still lower than in transplant donor controls.

The CDR3 extends over 13 amino acids. The J segment lost 4 bases and the V segment lost 10 bases, leaving 5 bases of the junction unmatched. Germline V gene data show CDR1 as WSHSY and CDR2 as SAAADI. The assay, immunoSEQ v3.0, was run at survey level. Profiling relied on immunoSEQ multiplex PCR, and the TCRdb table lists in-frame clones only, not all of them. Of 14,000 or so clones in the sample, about 79% are singletons; the top ten hold approximately 20%. The receptor was derived from a man aged 35 to 55 with HIV. The specimen comprised unsorted PBMCs, sampled just before starting antiretroviral therapy. The chain is built from TRBV10-2 and TRBJ2-2, with TRBD1 matching over 8 bases. This chain's CDR3 is CATGQGGTGELFF. The CDR3 region has the DNA TGCGCCACCGGACAGGGTGGCACCGGGGAGCTGTTTTTT.